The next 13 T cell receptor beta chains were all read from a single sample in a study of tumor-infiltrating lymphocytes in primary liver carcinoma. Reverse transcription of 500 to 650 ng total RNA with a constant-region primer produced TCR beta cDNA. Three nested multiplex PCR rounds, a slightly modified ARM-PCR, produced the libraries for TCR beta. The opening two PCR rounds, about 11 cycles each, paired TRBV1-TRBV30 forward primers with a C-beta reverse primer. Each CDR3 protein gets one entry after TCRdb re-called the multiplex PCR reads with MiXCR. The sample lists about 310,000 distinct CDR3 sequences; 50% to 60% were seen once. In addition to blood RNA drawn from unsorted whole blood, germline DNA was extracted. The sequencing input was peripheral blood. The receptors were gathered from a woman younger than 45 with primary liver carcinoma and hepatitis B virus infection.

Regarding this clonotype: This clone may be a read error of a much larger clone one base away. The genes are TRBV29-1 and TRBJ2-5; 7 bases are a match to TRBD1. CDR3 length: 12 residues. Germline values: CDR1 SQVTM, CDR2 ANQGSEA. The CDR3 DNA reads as TGCAGCGTCCGGGACAGTGGCGAGACCCACTACTTC. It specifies CSVRDSGETHYF.

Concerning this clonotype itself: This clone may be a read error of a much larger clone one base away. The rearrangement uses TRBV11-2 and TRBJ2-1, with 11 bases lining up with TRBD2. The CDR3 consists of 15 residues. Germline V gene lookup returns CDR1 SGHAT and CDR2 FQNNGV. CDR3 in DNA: TGTGTCAGCAGCTTCGGGACTAGCGGCTACAATGAGCAGTCCTTC. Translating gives CVSSFGTSGYNEQSF.

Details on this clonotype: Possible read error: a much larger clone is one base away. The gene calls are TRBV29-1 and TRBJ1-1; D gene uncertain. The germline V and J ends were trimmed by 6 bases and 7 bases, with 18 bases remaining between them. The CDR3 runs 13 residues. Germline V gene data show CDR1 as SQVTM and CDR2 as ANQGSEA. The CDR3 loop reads CSVVTDPTGEAFF. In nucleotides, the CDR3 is TGCAGCGTGGTAACTGACCCTACGGGTGAAGCTTTCTTT.

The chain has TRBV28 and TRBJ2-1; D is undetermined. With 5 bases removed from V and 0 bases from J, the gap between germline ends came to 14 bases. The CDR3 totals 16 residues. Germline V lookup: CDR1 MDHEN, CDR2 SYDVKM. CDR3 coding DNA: TGTGCCAGCAGTCTACCCCGAGCTGGCTCCTACAATGAGCAGTTCTTC. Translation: CASSLPRAGSYNEQFF.

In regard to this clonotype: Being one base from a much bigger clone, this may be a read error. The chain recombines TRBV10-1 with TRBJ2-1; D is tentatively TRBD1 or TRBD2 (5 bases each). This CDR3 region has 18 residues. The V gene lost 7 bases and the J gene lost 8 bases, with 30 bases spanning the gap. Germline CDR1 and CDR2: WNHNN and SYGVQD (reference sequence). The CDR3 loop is CASNRDEGPGPEGYEQFF. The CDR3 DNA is TGCGCCAGCAATAGGGACGAGGGTCCGGGACCAGAGGGTTATGAGCAGTTCTTC.

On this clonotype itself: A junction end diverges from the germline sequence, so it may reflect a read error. The CDR3 here is CAGSLETLAKNIQYF. CDR3 bases: TGTGCCGGCAGTTTAGAGACTCTAGCCAAAAACATTCAGTACTTC. The chain carries TRBV12-3 or TRBV12-4 and TRBJ2-4; D not resolved. This CDR3 is 15 amino acids long.

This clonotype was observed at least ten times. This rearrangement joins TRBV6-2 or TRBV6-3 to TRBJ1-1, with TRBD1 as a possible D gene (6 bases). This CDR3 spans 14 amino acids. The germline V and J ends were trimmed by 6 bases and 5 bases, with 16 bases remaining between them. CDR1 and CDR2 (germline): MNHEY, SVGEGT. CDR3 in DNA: TGTGCCAGCAGCAAAAATCGGGGGGCGACTGAAGCTTTCTTT. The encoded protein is CASSKNRGATEAFF.

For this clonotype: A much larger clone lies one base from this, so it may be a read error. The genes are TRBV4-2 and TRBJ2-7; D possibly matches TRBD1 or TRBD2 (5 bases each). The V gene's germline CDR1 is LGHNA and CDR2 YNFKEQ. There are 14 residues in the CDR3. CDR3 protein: CTSSHRGADHEQYF. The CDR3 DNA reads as TGTACCAGCAGCCACCGAGGGGCCGACCACGAGCAGTACTTC.

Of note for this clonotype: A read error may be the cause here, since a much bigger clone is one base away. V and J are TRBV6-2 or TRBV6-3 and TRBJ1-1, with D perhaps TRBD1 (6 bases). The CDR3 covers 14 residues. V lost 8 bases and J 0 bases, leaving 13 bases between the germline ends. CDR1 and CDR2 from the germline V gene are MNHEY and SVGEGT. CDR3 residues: CASSRDTVNTEAFF. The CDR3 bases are TGTGCCAGCTCCCGGGACACGGTGAACACTGAAGCTTTCTTT.

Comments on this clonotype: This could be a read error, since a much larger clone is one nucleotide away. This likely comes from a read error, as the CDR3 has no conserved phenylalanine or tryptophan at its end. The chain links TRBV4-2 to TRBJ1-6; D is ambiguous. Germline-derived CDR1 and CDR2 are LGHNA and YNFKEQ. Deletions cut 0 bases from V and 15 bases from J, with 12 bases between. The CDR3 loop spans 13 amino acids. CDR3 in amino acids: CASSQENTAVLHL. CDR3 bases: TGTGCCAGCAGCCAAGAGAACACGGCCGTCCTCCACCTT.

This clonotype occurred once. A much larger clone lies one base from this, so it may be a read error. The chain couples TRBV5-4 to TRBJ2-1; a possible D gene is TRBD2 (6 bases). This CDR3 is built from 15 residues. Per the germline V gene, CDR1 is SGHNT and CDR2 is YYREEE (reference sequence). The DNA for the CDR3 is TGTGCCAACAGCTTGGCGACTAGGGGTCGGAATGAGCAGTTCTTC. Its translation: CANSLATRGRNEQFF.

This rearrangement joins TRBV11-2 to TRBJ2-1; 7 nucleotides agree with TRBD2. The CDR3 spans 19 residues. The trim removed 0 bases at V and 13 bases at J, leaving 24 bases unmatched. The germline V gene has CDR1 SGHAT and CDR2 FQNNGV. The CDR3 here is CASSLERGVAGSSYSEQFF. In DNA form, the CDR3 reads TGTGCCAGCAGCTTAGAGCGTGGGGTAGCGGGTAGCTCCTACAGTGAACAGTTCTTC.

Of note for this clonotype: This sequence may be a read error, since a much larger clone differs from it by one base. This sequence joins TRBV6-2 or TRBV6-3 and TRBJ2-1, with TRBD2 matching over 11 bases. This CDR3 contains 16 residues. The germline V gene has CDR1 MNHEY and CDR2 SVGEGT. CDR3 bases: TGTGCCAGCAGTTACCCAGGGACTAGCGGATACAATGGGCAGTTCTTC. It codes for CASSYPGTSGYNGQFF.